This T cell receptor (beta chain) was sequenced for a study of T cell responses to AZD1222 COVID-19 vaccine. Study results and caveats: Increases in Spike-specific TCR breadth and depth were seen after two AZD1222 doses. Most donors were white British and more were female, and clonal diversity was possibly underestimated. At study baseline, merely a handful of AZD1222 recipients were seropositive.

To note about this clone: Its antigen is as yet unknown.

Samples with a second dose at about 4 or about 12 weeks were pooled together. Measured with immunoSEQ multiplex PCR; TCRdb has only the in-frame clones, and not every one. The data contain tens of thousands of clones, 60% to 85% of them seen just once; the ten biggest clones take up around 50%. This CDR3 spans 15 amino acids. The trim removed 4 bases at V and 3 bases at J, leaving 8 bases unmatched. Germline CDR1 reads SGHRS; CDR2 reads YFSETQ. V gene TRBV5-1 combines with J gene TRBJ2-5; TRBD1 matches 8 bases. This clonotype was obtained from an adult who received the AZD1222 COVID-19 vaccine. Sequencing used peripheral blood, obtained 28 days after the second AZD1222 dose. The CDR3 DNA reads as TGCGCCAGCAGCCCCACCGGGACAGGTGAAGAGACCCAGTACTTC. This encodes CASSPTGTGEETQYF.